A single sample is the source of the 5 T cell receptor beta chains below, sequenced in a study of T cells in Graves' hyperthyroidism and ophthalmopathy. Researchers amplified the TCR beta CDR3 regions from RNA transcripts. The primer set for the first-round RT-PCR of the TCR CDR3 was HTBI. TCRdb redid the calling of the multiplex PCR reads with MiXCR, one entry per CDR3 protein. The sample lists approximately 430,000 distinct CDR3 sequences, about 15% occurring once. Sequencing was done on a sample of blood. These receptors were collected from a man between 18 and 35 years old with Graves' ophthalmopathy.

This clonotype was seen ten or more times. This chain connects TRBV3-1 to TRBJ1-2; 12 bases are shared with TRBD1. The germline CDR1 and CDR2 sequences are LGHDT and YNNKEL (reference sequence). The CDR3 is made up of 14 amino acids. With 6 bases clipped from V and 8 bases from J, the junction kept 7 bases outside the gene matches. For the CDR3, the DNA is TGTGCCAGCAGGTCGGGACAGGGGGCGCGAGGCTACACCTTC. Protein sequence: CASRSGQGARGYTF.

There are a few counts of this clonotype. A single base separates this from a much larger clone, so it may be a read error. The chain couples TRBV7-2 to TRBJ1-1; D is possibly TRBD1 (6 bases). In germline, CDR1 is SGHTA, CDR2 FQGNSA. V was pared by 4 bases and J by 4 bases, with 16 bases between. The length of the CDR3 is 15 residues. CDR3 in DNA: TGTGCCAGCAGCTCCCAGGGACATTTGAGCACTGAAGCTTTCTTT. It yields the protein CASSSQGHLSTEAFF.

This clonotype was detected ten times or more. The V gene is TRBV11-2, the J gene TRBJ1-6; no definite D call. CDR1 and CDR2 (germline): SGHAT, FQNNGV. CDR3 length: 18 amino acids. Between the trimmed V and J ends, which lost 0 bases and 7 bases, there was a span of 19 bases. CDR3 DNA sequence: TGTGCCAGCAGCTTAGATCTCCCCGGCTGGGGAAACAATTCACCCCTCCACTTT. It encodes CASSLDLPGWGNNSPLHF.

V usage is TRBV7-9 and J usage is TRBJ2-5; 13 bases are a match to TRBD2. This CDR3 is built from 16 residues. Germline V lookup: CDR1 SEHNR, CDR2 FQNEAQ (reference sequence). V shed 6 bases, J shed 1 base, and the junction held 5 bases outside the gene matches. The CDR3 region has the DNA TGTGCCAGCAGACTTACTAGCGGGAGGGCCCAAGAGACCCAGTACTTC. This sequence encodes CASRLTSGRAQETQYF.

This clonotype was seen ten or more times. This chain connects TRBV7-6 to TRBJ1-4; 9 bases are a match to TRBD1. The CDR3 loop spans 16 amino acids. V shed 6 bases, J shed 7 bases, and the junction held 12 bases outside the gene matches. Per germline, CDR1 SGHVS and CDR2 FNYEAQ. The CDR3 DNA follows: TGTGCCAGCAGTTCGGACAGGGGAGTGGGTATTGAAAAACTGTTTTTT. The encoded protein is CASSSDRGVGIEKLFF.